This is a list of T cell receptor beta chains from one sample in a study of T-cell reconstitution after alpha-beta-depleted transplantation in children. TCRdb ran MiXCR on the PCR reads and lists one entry per CDR3 protein. This table has approximately 420,000 distinct CDR3 sequences, 9.5% to 13% appearing once. This specimen consisted of PBMCs from the stem cell graft donor, obtained from the stem cell graft. These receptors were obtained from a human donor who donated a stem cell graft to a child with acute myeloid leukemia. Each CDR3 is given with its conserved first and last residue. A D gene is named only where the DNA matches it firmly. Size is omitted from some rows. Given values are once, few, many or a class for expanded clones.

d_gene: NA
abundance: few
j_gene: TRBJ2-3
v_gene: TRBV6-5
CDR3nt: TGTGCCAGCAGTTACTCTGCGGACCCCAATACGCAGTATTTT
CDR3aa: CASSYSADPNTQYF

d_gene: TRBD2
abundance: NA
j_gene: TRBJ2-3
v_gene: TRBV20-1
CDR3nt: TGCAGTGCTAGATCCCCCCTAGCGGGAAACACAGATACGCAGTATTTT
CDR3aa: CSARSPLAGNTDTQYF

d_gene: NA
abundance: NA
j_gene: TRBJ2-5
v_gene: TRBV7-9
CDR3nt: TGTGCCAGCAGCTTCTTCGGGGGACTGGATAGCCAAGAGACCCAGTACTTC
CDR3aa: CASSFFGGLDSQETQYF

d_gene: NA
abundance: few
j_gene: TRBJ2-3
v_gene: TRBV4-2
CDR3nt: TGTGCCAGCAGCCAAGAAACGGGTGTGGAGGCGGATACGCAGTATTTT
CDR3aa: CASSQETGVEADTQYF

d_gene: NA
abundance: NA
j_gene: TRBJ2-2
v_gene: TRBV29-1
CDR3nt: TGCAGCGTTGGGGGCCGAAGGAACACCGGGGAGCTGTTTTTT
CDR3aa: CSVGGRRNTGELFF

d_gene: NA
abundance: NA
j_gene: TRBJ2-1
v_gene: TRBV5-1
CDR3nt: TGCGCCAGCAATCCCGGGGAGAATTACAATGAGCAGTTCTTC
CDR3aa: CASNPGENYNEQFF

d_gene: NA
abundance: NA
j_gene: TRBJ2-2
v_gene: TRBV25-1
CDR3nt: TGTGCCAGCAGTGAAGGAGGGGGCCGGTCCGGGGAGCTGTTTTTT
CDR3aa: CASSEGGGRSGELFF

d_gene: NA
abundance: NA
j_gene: TRBJ2-3
v_gene: TRBV6-5
CDR3nt: TGTGCCAGCAGTTACGTTCGGGGACCAGATACGCAGTATTTT
CDR3aa: CASSYVRGPDTQYF

d_gene: NA
abundance: NA
j_gene: TRBJ2-3
v_gene: TRBV15
CDR3nt: TGTGCCACCAGCACCCGAATGGCAGGGTCGGTTAGCACAGATACGCAGTATTTT
CDR3aa: CATSTRMAGSVSTDTQYF

d_gene: TRBD2
abundance: few
j_gene: TRBJ2-1
v_gene: TRBV7-3
CDR3nt: TGTGCCAGCAGCAGGAGCGGGAGCGCCTACAATGAGCAGTTCTTC
CDR3aa: CASSRSGSAYNEQFF

d_gene: NA
abundance: NA
j_gene: TRBJ2-5
v_gene: TRBV7-2
CDR3nt: TGTGCCAGCAGCTTAGTCGGGGACGAACTCCAAGAGACCCAGTACTTC
CDR3aa: CASSLVGDELQETQYF

d_gene: NA
abundance: NA
j_gene: TRBJ1-2
v_gene: TRBV29-1
CDR3nt: TGCAGCGTTGGGGACGACGGCTACACCTTC
CDR3aa: CSVGDDGYTF

d_gene: NA
abundance: NA
j_gene: TRBJ2-1
v_gene: TRBV20-1
CDR3nt: TGCAGTGCCCCCGGGCAGATAAGCTCGCAGTTCTTC
CDR3aa: CSAPGQISSQFF

d_gene: NA
abundance: NA
j_gene: TRBJ2-1
v_gene: TRBV20-1
CDR3nt: TGCAGTGCTATTTCTAGAGGGAGTGAGCAGTTCTTC
CDR3aa: CSAISRGSEQFF

d_gene: TRBD1
abundance: many
j_gene: TRBJ1-2
v_gene: TRBV7-9
CDR3nt: TGTGCCAGCAGCGCCGGACAGGGGGCCGGCGGCTACACCTTC
CDR3aa: CASSAGQGAGGYTF

d_gene: TRBD2
abundance: NA
j_gene: TRBJ2-1
v_gene: TRBV27
CDR3nt: TGTGCCAGCAACCGAGGGACTAGCGGGGGGCAGCCCTACAATGAGCAGTTCTTC
CDR3aa: CASNRGTSGGQPYNEQFF

d_gene: NA
abundance: NA
j_gene: TRBJ2-1
v_gene: TRBV5-6
CDR3nt: TGTGCCAGCAGCAGACGACTAGTCGTGGGTGAGCAGTTCTTC
CDR3aa: CASSRRLVVGEQFF